This TCR beta chain originates from a study of cytomegalovirus exposure and HLA in healthy donors. Points from the study as a whole: The presence/absence work took it that sequencing depth was about the same across donors. Earlier analysis found most TCR beta V segments productive about 87% or about 30% of the time. Fewer N-insertions (relative to the 666-donor mean) were reportedly seen in an Asian-associated ancestry cluster in a later analysis.

The CDR3 has 15 residues. The junction had 5 bases not matched to a gene; V was cut back by 2 bases and J by 6 bases. The V gene's germline CDR1 is MDHEN and CDR2 SYDVKM. A multiplex PCR was run with 60 Vbeta primers and 13 Jbeta primers. The table came from immunoSEQ multiplex PCR; TCRdb's copy has only in-frame clones and leaves some out. The profile covers 120,000 or so clones, with 83% appearing a single time and 3.6% taken by the ten largest. A remark on this clone: Antigen: not known.

These donors counted as nominally healthy when sampled, but unrecorded immune exposures were likely. This chain connects TRBV28 to TRBJ1-5; 9 bases agree with TRBD1. The receptor was derived from a woman between 40 and 50 years old in good health and CMV-seropositive. Sample: PBMCs. The CDR3 is CASSLGGTGFQPQHF. In DNA, the CDR3 is TGTGCCAGCAGTTTAGGTGGGACAGGGTTTCAGCCCCAGCATTTT.